What follows describes a single TCR beta chain. This specimen belongs to a study of identical twins. TCRdb processed the 5' RACE reads anew with MiXCR; each CDR3 protein has one entry. This repertoire shows about 530,000 distinct CDR3 sequences, 20% to 25% found once; its top ten account for about 0.48%. The germline V gene encodes CDR1 SGHRS and CDR2 YFSETQ. Trimming left V 4 bases short and J 5 bases short, with 13 bases between. This CDR3 is 14 amino acids long. These data are also associated with another study on yellow fever vaccine responses in identical twins.

The chain couples TRBV5-1 to TRBJ2-1; the D call may be TRBD1 or TRBD2 (5 bases each). This clonotype was obtained from a woman aged 18-29 years in good health. Sequenced material: CD4+ T cells sorted from blood. The CDR3 DNA follows: TGCGCCAGCAGCCCTCGGGGACCGAACAATGAGCAGTTCTTC. Its translation: CASSPRGPNNEQFF.